This TCR beta chain was obtained from a study of blood T cell repertoires in COVID-19. Profiling relied on immunoSEQ multiplex PCR, and the TCRdb table lists in-frame clones only, not all of them. Found here are 300,000 to 400,000 clones, more than 75% of them singletons; the top ten hold more than 3%. The CDR3 spans 12 residues. V lost 7 bases, J lost 5 bases, and 10 bases lay in between. Germline V gene data show CDR1 as SGDLS and CDR2 as YYNGEE. The receptor comes from a woman younger than 30 who had recovered from COVID-19. The chain couples TRBV9 to TRBJ2-1; perhaps TRBD1 as D (5 bases). Input material: peripheral blood. CDR3 amino acids: CASGIGDNEQFF. The CDR3 region has the DNA TGTGCCAGCGGAATAGGGGACAATGAGCAGTTCTTC. The complete variable domain, with remaining parts taken from reference TRBV9 and TRBJ2-1, reads DSGVTQTPKHLITATGQRVTLRCSPRSGDLSVYWYQQSLDQGLQFLIQYYNGEERAKGNILERFSAQQFPDLHSELNLSSLELGDSALYFCASGIGDNEQFFGPGTRLTVL.